Sequencing of this T cell receptor (beta chain) was carried out in a study of OX40 agonist ivuxolimab in advanced cancers. Notes on the research overall: Ivuxolimab was an agonistic, fully human IgG2 monoclonal antibody directed against OX40 (CD134), a costimulatory receptor. Of the roughly 54 patients in dose escalation, 19 had hepatocellular carcinoma, some 15 had melanoma, 9 had renal cell carcinoma and 9 had head and neck cancer. Patients were allowed to have had prior anti-PD-1, anti-PD-L1 or anti-CTLA-4 therapy, and approximately 40% of the dose-escalation patients had previously received checkpoint inhibitors. The dose-escalation cohort was around 84% male with a mean age of roughly 60 years, ranging from 23 to 79. Peripheral TCRbeta sequencing was intended to test whether TCR sequence diversity was altered and clonal T-cell expansion was caused by ivuxolimab. Three dose-escalation patients achieved partial responses, one with hepatocellular carcinoma and two with cutaneous melanoma. The paper covers the monotherapy dose-escalation part of the phase I ivuxolimab trial, which included N ≈ 52 patients. Intravenous ivuxolimab was administered to patients every 2 weeks at six dose levels: 0.01, 0.1, 0.3, 1.5, 3 and 10 mg/kg. What the work shows at the level of the full study, not this receptor alone: After ivuxolimab, expanded clones were on average more numerous among CD8+ T cells than among CD4+ T cells. At doses of 0.1 to 3.0 mg/kg, clonal expansion of both CD4+ and CD8+ T cells in blood was seen between baseline and week 6. Low levels of normalized T-cell clonal expansion were also shown by some nonresponding patients. In the 0.1-3.0 mg/kg groups, partial responders were among the patients with the lowest normalized peripheral clonal expansion, particularly in CD8+ T cells. The antigen specificity of the peripheral T cells that underwent clonal expansion was not determined.

The germline V gene gives CDR1 as SGHDN and CDR2 as FVKESK. Between the V and J ends, shortened by 4 bases and 7 bases respectively, the junction contains 11 bases. Its CDR3 holds 13 amino acids, cysteine through phenylalanine. The retained sequence is limited to the CDR3, 39 bases, with the frame set at the first base. To sequence the TCRbeta CDR3 region, genomic DNA was isolated from the sorted cells. TCRbeta CDR3 regions were sequenced using the immunoSEQ Assay. Held by TCRdb, this immuneACCESS table contains in-frame sequences only and omits some clones. Under half of the omission traces to an unresolved V gene where checked; the cause of the rest is unknown. This sample is represented by about 64,000 clones; over 80% of them were singletons. 2.8% of the sample goes to the ten largest clones. The trial excluded patients who had a history of autoimmune disease or were on systemic immunosuppression. Peripheral blood for TCR sequencing was collected from all dose cohorts at baseline, on cycle 4 day 1, and on cycle 7 day 1. Samples came from an open-label, multicenter, first-in-human phase I dose-escalation trial of ivuxolimab. Adults with locally advanced or metastatic melanoma, renal cell, hepatocellular, or head and neck squamous cell carcinoma were enrolled in the trial. Before TCR sequencing, CD4+ T cells and CD8+ T cells were sorted from peripheral blood as separate populations.

With respect to this clone: Its antigen is currently not known. Within one base of it there is no much larger clone, and no base qualities were kept.

The receptor comes from an adult with an advanced solid tumor such as melanoma, head and neck, liver or kidney cancer. Sequenced material: CD4+ or CD8+ T cells sorted from blood, taken in a trial of the OX40 agonist ivuxolimab. The V and J genes are TRBV14 and TRBJ2-1; the D segment cannot be called with confidence. The bases read TGTGCCAGCAGCCCGCAACCTAGAAATGAGCAGTTCTTC. This gives the protein CASSPQPRNEQFF.